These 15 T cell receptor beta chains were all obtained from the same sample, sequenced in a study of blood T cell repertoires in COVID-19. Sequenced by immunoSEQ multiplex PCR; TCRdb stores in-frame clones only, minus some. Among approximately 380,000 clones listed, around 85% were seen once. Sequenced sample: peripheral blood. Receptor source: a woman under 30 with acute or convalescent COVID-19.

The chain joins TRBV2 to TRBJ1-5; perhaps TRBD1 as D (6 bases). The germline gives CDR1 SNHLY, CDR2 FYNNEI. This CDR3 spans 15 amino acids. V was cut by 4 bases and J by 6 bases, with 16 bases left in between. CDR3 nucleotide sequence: TGTGCCAGCAGTGGAAATCAGGGGTATAGTCAGCCCCAGCATTTT. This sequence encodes CASSGNQGYSQPQHF.

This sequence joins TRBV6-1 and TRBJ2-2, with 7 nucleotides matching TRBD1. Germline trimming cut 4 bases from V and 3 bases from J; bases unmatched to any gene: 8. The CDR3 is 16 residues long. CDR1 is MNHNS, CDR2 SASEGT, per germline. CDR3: CASSVVGGRDTGELFF. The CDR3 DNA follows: TGTGCCAGCAGTGTAGTAGGGGGCCGGGACACCGGGGAGCTGTTTTTT.

In DNA form, the CDR3 reads TGTGCCAGCGTAGGCCAATACCCGGGGGAGCAGTACTTC. Protein: CASVGQYPGEQYF. This chain links TRBV25-1 with TRBJ2-7, with D perhaps matching TRBD2 (5 bases). Trimming removed 8 bases from V and 7 bases from J, with 18 bases in between. Germline CDR1 MGHDK, CDR2 SYGVNS. There are 13 residues in the CDR3.

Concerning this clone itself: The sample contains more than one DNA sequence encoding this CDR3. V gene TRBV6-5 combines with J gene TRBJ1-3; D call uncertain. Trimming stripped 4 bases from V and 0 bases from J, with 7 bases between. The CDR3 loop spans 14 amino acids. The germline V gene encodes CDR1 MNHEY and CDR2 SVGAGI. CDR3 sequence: CASSSGSSGNTIYF. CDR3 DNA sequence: TGTGCCAGCAGTTCCGGGAGCTCTGGAAACACCATATATTTT.

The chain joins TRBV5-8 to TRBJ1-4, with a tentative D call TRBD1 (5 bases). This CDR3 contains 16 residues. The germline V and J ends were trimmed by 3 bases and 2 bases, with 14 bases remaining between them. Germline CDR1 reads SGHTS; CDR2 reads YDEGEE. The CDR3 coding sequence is TGTGCCAGCAGCTCCGACCGGGGGTCGACTAATGAAAAACTGTTTTTT. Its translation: CASSSDRGSTNEKLFF. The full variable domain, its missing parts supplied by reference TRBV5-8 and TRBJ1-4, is EAGVTQSPTHLIKTRGQQATLRCSPISGHTSVYWYQQALGLGLQFLLWYDEGEERNRGNFPPRFSGRQFPNYSSELNVNALELEDSALYLCASSSDRGSTNEKLFFGSGTQLSVL.

The CDR3 DNA reads TGCAGCGTTACAGGGGGCACTGAAGCTTTCTTT. Translating it yields CSVTGGTEAFF. The rearrangement links TRBV29-1 to TRBJ1-1; 8 nucleotides line up with TRBD1. Germline CDR1 is SQVTM and CDR2 is ANQGSEA. V shed 5 bases and J 4 bases; nucleotides not matched to a gene: 0. The CDR3 has 11 residues. Using reference TRBV29-1 and TRBJ1-1 for the parts outside the CDR3, the full variable domain is SAVISQKPSRDICQRGTSLTIQCQVDSQVTMMFWYRQQPGQSLTLIATANQGSEATYESGFVIDKFPISRPNLTFSTLTVSNMSPEDSSIYLCSVTGGTEAFFGQGTRLTVV.

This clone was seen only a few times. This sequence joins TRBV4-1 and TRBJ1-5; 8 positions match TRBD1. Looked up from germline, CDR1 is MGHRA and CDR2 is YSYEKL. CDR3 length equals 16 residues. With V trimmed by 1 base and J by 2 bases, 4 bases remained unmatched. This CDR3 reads CASSQVQQGGNQPQHF. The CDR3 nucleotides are TGCGCCAGCAGCCAAGTGCAACAGGGGGGCAATCAGCCCCAGCATTTT.

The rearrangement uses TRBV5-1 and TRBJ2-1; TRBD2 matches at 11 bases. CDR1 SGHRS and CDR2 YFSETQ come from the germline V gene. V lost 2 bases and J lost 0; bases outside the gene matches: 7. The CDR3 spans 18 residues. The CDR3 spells CASSLLAGDDFSYNEQFF. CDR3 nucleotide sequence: TGCGCCAGCAGCTTACTAGCGGGGGACGACTTCTCCTACAATGAGCAGTTCTTC.

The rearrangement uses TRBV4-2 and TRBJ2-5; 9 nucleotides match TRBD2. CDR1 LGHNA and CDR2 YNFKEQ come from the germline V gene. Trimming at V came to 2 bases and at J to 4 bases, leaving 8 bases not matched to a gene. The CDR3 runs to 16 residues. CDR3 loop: CASSQSTSGGGETQYF. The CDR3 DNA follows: TGTGCCAGCAGCCAATCGACTAGCGGAGGGGGAGAGACCCAGTACTTC.

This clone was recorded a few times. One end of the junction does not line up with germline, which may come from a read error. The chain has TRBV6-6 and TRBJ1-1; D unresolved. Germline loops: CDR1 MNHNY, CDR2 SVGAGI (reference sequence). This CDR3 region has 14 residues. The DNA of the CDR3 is TGTGCCAGCAGTGACTCAACAATGAACACTGAAGCTTTCTTT. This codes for CASSDSTMNTEAFF.

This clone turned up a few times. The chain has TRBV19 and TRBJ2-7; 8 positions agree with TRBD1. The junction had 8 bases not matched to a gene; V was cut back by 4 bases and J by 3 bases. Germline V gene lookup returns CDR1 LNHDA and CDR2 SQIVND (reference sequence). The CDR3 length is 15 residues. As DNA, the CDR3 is TGTGCCAGTAGTACCTCTCCAGGGGGCGGCTACGAGCAGTACTTC. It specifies CASSTSPGGGYEQYF.

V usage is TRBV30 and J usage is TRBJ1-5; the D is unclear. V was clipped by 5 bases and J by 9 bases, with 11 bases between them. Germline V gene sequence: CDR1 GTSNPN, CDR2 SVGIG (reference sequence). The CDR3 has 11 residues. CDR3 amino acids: CAWGQIPPQHF. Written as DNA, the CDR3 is TGTGCCTGGGGCCAAATTCCGCCCCAGCATTTT.

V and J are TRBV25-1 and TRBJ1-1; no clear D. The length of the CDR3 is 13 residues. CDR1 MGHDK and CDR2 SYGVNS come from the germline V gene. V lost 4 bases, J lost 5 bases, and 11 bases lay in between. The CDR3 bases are TGTGCCAGCAGTGTCGGCCCGGGAACTGAAGCTTTCTTT. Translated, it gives CASSVGPGTEAFF.

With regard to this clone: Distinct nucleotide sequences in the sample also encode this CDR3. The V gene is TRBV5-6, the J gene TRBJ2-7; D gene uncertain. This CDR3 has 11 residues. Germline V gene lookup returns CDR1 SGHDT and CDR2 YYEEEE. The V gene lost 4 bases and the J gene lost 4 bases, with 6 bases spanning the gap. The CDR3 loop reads CASSRDYEQYF. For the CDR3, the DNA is TGTGCCAGCAGCCGAGATTACGAGCAGTACTTC.

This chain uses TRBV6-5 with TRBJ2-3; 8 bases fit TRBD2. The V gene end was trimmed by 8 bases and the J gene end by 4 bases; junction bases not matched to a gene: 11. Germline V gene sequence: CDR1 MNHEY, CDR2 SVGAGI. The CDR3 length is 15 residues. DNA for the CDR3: TGTGCCAGCGACACAGGCGGGGGGTCCGCAGATACGCAGTATTTT. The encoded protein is CASDTGGGSADTQYF.